This T cell receptor (beta chain) was sequenced in a study of shared clonotypes between healthy human individuals (dated by TCRdb to about 2020). Study-level background: The cohort comprised a couple of women and a few men aged 18 to 49 years. Libraries were prepared and TCR repertoires were sequenced by different laboratories using diverse techniques, in order to increase sequencing depth and limit assay-specific biases. The study deeply sequenced blood TCR repertoires of five healthy adults to estimate repertoire size and the extent of clonotype sharing between individuals. For each donor, CD4 naive and CD4 memory were each run on three plates, CD8 naive on two plates, and CD8 memory on one plate. Per donor, leukapheresis produced somewhere between about 0.9 and 10 billion PBMCs. Overall study results and their limits: Sampling was restricted to blood, and TCR repertoires in tissue are likely to differ from TCR repertoires in blood. Larger estimated clonotype richness was generally found for naive subsets than for memory subsets. The genetic and exposure-history diversity represented was limited by the small number of donors. Pairwise subsampling led to the expectation that sequencing depth would affect the degree of clonotype sharing among donors. Even with the large sequencing depth, rarefaction of the sorted-subset datasets indicated that sequencing was incomplete. Higher generation probabilities were observed for clonotypes shared by all four sorted-subset donors than for non-shared clonotypes. Sharing across a few donors was observed for about 4.8% of naive CD4, under 4% of naive CD8, over 2% of memory CD4, and around 0.4% of memory CD8 clonotypes.

As regards this clone: The antigen this receptor binds is unknown. No clone much larger than this one lies a single base away; base qualities are absent.

CDR1 KGHSH and CDR2 LQKENI are derived from the germline V gene. V is trimmed back by 0 bases and J by 2 bases, and the junction contains 5 bases that no gene match accounts for. The CDR3 contains 17 residues, cysteine and phenylalanine counted. Only the CDR3 portion is preserved as DNA: 51 bases, with reading frame beginning at the first base. The donors were healthy, HIV-negative adults who had no recently reported acute infections or vaccinations. Every donor was a Caucasian adult residing in Nashville, Tennessee, USA. CD4+ T cells were enriched by magnetic negative selection, after which naive cells were positively selected on CD45RA and the negative fraction was taken as the memory subset. After blood collection by leukapheresis, PBMCs were isolated using Ficoll-Histopaque density gradient centrifugation and then cryopreserved in the vapor phase of liquid nitrogen. Analytical flow cytometry was used to check the purity and quantity of every magnetically sorted T cell population. Genomic DNA was isolated from every sorted fraction and measured by UV absorbance on a Nanodrop 2000c.

Using the deep immunoSEQ assay, TCR CDR3 regions were amplified from genomic DNA by multiplex PCR. For each cell subset, the extracted genomic DNA was distributed evenly across all wells of several immunoSEQ 96-well plates, and each plate served as one replicate. Each replicate PCR for sorted subsets received roughly 0.2 ug genomic DNA, equal to 28,000 or so T cell genomes. Purified libraries were measured with a Qubit 3.0 fluorometer, size-checked on a Bioanalyzer 2100, and measured again with the KAPA Library Quantification kit. A separate single-read 150-cycle Illumina NextSeq 550 flow cell was used to sequence each immunoSEQ 96-well plate. From the authors' description of their analysis: Because only junctional sequences without quality scores were contained in the immunoSEQ output, filtering matching that applied to full-length reads could not be performed. Sequences were annotated with PyIR, a Python wrapper for IgBLAST v1.9, and V/J genes and CDR3 were assigned using IMGT germline references. Any read was removed if the V/J assignment was weak (E-value above 1e-6), the CDR3 was missing, or the read contained stop codons, out-of-frame junctions, or ambiguous translated residues. V3J clonotypes were defined as sequences sharing an identical inferred V gene, J gene, and CDR3 amino acid sequence. Percentage overlap between repertoires was computed as shared unique clonotypes divided by the size of the smaller repertoire. Repertoire richness was assessed with RTK rarefaction, the Chao1 estimator, and Recon v2.1 estimates of unobserved clonotypes. Generation probabilities were computed with OLGA for all TCRbeta clonotypes obtained by the gDNA method from several donors. Sourced from immuneACCESS, this table was stored by TCRdb with only in-frame sequences that have V and J called. A share of the clones is absent; for the studies checked, an unresolved V gene accounts for under half, and the remainder has no known explanation. V, J and clone size derive from that table, while D and trimming were established from the DNA sequence. The sample table contains roughly 2,300,000 clones; only one count was recorded for 80% to 95% of them. In total, the top ten clones hold more than 0.35% of the sample.

The sequenced sample consisted of naive CD4+ T cells from PBMCs. The cell subset or site label corresponds to: CD45RA+ positively selected. The clonotype was recovered from a man aged 18 to 30 in good health. Some clones in this sample may be carry-over from other donors' samples. The chain employs TRBV18 and TRBJ2-4; 9 bases in the middle match TRBD1. CDR3 reads: CASSPPGQGLTKNIQYF. In nucleotide form, the sequence is TGTGCCAGCTCACCACCGGGACAGGGCCTTACCAAAAACATTCAGTACTTC. The full variable domain, completed from the reference TRBV18 and TRBJ2-4 proteins outside the CDR3, reads NAGVMQNPRHLVRRRGQEARLRCSPMKGHSHVYWYRQLPEEGLKFMVYLQKENIIDESGMPKERFSAEFPKEGPSILRIQQVVRGDSAAYFCASSPPGQGLTKNIQYFGAGTRLSVL.